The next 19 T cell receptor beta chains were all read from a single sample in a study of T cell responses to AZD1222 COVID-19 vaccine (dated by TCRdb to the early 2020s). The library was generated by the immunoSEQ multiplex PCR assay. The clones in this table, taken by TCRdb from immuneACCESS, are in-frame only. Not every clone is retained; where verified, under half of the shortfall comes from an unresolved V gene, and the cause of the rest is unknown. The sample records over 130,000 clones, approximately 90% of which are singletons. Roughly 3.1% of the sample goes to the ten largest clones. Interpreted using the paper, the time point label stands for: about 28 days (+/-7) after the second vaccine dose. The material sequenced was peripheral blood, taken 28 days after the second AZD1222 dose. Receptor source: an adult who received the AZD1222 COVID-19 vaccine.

The DNA for the CDR3 is TGTGCCAGCAGCTACCAACGGGGGCCCTACGAGCAGTACTTC. The encoded protein is CASSYQRGPYEQYF. This rearrangement joins TRBV11-2 to TRBJ2-7, with D perhaps matching TRBD1 or TRBD2 (6 bases each). V lost 4 bases to trimming and J lost 2 bases, with 12 bases between them. The germline gives CDR1 SGHAT, CDR2 FQNNGV. The CDR3 has 14 residues. Variable domain in full (rest from reference TRBV11-2 and TRBJ2-7): EAGVAQSPRYKIIEKRQSVAFWCNPISGHATLYWYQQILGQGPKLLIQFQNNGVVDDSQLPKDRFSAERLKGVDSTLKIQPAKLEDSAVYLCASSYQRGPYEQYFGPGTRLTVT.

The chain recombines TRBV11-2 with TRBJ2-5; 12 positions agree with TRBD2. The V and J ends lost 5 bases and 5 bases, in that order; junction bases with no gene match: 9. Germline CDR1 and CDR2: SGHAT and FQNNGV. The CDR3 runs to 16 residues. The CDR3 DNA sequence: TGTGCCAGCAGCCTACTCTCGACTAGCGGGAGTGAGACCCAGTACTTC. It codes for CASSLLSTSGSETQYF. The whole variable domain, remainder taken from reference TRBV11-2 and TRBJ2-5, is EAGVAQSPRYKIIEKRQSVAFWCNPISGHATLYWYQQILGQGPKLLIQFQNNGVVDDSQLPKDRFSAERLKGVDSTLKIQPAKLEDSAVYLCASSLLSTSGSETQYFGPGTRLLVL.

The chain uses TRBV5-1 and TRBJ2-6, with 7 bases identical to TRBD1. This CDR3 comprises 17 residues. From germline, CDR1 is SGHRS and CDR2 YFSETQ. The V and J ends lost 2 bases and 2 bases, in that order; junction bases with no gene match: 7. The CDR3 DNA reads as TGCGCCAGCAGCTTTACAGGGGTGGGGCCTGGGGCCAACGTCCTGACTTTC. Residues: CASSFTGVGPGANVLTF.

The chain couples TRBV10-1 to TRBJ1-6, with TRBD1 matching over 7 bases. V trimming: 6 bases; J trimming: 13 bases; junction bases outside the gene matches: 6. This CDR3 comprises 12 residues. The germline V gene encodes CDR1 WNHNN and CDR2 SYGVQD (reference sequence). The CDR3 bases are TGCGCCAGCAGCAGAACAGGGGCGCCCCTCCACTTT. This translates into CASSRTGAPLHF.

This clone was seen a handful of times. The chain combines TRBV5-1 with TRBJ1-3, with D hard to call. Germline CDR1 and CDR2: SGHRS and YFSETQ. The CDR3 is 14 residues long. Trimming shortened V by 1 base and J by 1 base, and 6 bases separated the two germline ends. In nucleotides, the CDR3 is TGCGCCAGCAGCTTGTGGGGATCTGGAAACACCATATATTTT. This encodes CASSLWGSGNTIYF. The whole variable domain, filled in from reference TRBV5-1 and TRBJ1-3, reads KAGVTQTPRYLIKTRGQQVTLSCSPISGHRSVSWYQQTPGQGLQFLFEYFSETQRNKGNFPGRFSGRQFSNSRSEMNVSTLELGDSALYLCASSLWGSGNTIYFGEGSWLTVV.

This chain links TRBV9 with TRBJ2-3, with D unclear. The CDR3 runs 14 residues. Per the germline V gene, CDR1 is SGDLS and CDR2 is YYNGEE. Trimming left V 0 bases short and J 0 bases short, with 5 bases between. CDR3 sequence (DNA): TGTGCCAGCAGCGTAGCCCCAAGCACAGATACGCAGTATTTT. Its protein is CASSVAPSTDTQYF.

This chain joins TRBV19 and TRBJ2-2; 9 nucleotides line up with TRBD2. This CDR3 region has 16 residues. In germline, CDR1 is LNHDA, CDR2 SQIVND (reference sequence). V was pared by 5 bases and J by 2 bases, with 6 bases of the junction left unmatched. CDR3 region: CASSLLAGANTGELFF. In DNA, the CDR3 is TGTGCCAGTAGTCTACTAGCGGGTGCAAACACCGGGGAGCTGTTTTTT.

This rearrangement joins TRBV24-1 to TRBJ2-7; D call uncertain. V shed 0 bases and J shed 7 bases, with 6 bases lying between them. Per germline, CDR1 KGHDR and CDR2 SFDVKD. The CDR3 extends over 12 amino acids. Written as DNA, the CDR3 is TGTGCCACCAGTGATTTGGTCGGAGAGCAGTACTTC. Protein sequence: CATSDLVGEQYF.

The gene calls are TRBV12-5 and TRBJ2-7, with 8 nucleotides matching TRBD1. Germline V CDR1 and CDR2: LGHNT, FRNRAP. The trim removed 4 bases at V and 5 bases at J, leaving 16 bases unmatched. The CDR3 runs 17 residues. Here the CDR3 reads CASGWSPGQGLLHEQYF. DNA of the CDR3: TGTGCTAGTGGTTGGAGCCCTGGACAGGGACTTCTGCACGAGCAGTACTTC.

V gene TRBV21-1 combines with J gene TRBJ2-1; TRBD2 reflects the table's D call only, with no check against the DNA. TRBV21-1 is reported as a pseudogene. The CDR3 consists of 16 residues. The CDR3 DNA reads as TGTGCCAGCAGCACCCTTAGGGGGGGCGTCATCAATGAGCAGTTCTTC. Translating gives CASSTLRGGVINEQFF.

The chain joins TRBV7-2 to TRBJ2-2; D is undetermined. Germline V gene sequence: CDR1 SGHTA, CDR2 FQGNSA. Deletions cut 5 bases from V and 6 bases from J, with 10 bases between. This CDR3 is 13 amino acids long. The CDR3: CASSVKRAGELFF. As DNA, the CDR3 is TGTGCCAGCAGCGTGAAGCGTGCCGGGGAGCTGTTTTTT. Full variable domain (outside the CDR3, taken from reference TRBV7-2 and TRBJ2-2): GAGVSQSPSNKVTEKGKDVELRCDPISGHTALYWYRQSLGQGLEFLIYFQGNSAPDKSGLPSDRFSAERTGGSVSTLTIQRTQQEDSAVYLCASSVKRAGELFFGEGSRLTVL.

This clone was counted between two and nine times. CDR3 nucleotides: TGCGCCAGCAGCTTATCCGGGACAGGGTTTGAGCAGTACTTC. This sequence encodes CASSLSGTGFEQYF. The chain employs TRBV4-1 and TRBJ2-7, with 9 bases that match TRBD1. This CDR3 has 14 residues. The V segment lost 5 bases and the J segment 7 bases; nucleotides outside the gene matches: 9. Germline lookup yields CDR1 MGHRA and CDR2 YSYEKL.

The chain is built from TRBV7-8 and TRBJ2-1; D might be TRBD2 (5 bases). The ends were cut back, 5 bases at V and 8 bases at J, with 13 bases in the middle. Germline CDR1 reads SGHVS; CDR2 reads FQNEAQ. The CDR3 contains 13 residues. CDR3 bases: TGTGCCAGCAGCCCTCCTATGCGGGATGAGCAGTTCTTC. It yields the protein CASSPPMRDEQFF.

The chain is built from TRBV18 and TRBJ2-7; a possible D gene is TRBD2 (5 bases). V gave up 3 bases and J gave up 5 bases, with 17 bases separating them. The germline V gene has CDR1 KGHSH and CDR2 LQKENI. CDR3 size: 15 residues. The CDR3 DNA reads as TGTGCCAGCTCACCTCTCGCAGGAGGAGGCGACGAGCAGTACTTC. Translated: CASSPLAGGGDEQYF.

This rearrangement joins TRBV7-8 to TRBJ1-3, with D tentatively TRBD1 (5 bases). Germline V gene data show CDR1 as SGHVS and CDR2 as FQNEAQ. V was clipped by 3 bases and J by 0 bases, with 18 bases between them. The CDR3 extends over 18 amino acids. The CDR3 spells CASSFYWHQGSSGNTIYF. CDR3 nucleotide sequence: TGTGCCAGCAGCTTTTATTGGCACCAGGGAAGCTCTGGAAACACCATATATTTT.

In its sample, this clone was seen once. CDR3 sequence reads: CASGLAGVNEQFF. The CDR3 DNA reads TGTGCCAGTGGACTAGCGGGAGTCAATGAGCAGTTCTTC. V is TRBV12-3 or TRBV12-4 and J is TRBJ2-1; 13 positions agree with TRBD2. V dropped 9 bases and J dropped 6; count of bases not matched to a gene: 2. The CDR3 sequence is 13 residues long.

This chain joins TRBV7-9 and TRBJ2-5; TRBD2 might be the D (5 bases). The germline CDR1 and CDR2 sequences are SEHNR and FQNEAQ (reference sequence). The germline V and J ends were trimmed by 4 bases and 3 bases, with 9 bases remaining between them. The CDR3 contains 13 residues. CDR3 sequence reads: CASSSRAEETQYF. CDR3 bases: TGTGCCAGCAGCTCTCGAGCGGAAGAGACCCAGTACTTC.

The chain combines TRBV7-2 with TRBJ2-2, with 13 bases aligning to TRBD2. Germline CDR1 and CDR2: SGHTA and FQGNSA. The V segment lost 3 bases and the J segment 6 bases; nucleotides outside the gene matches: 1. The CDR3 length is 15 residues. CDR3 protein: CASSFTSGRAGELFF. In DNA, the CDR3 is TGTGCCAGCAGCTTTACTAGCGGGAGGGCCGGGGAGCTGTTTTTT.

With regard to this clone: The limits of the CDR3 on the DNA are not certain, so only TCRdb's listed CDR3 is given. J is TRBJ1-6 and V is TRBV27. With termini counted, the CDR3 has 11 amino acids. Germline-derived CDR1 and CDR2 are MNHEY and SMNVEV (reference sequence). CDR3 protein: CASSSSAGLHF.